This T cell receptor beta chain was sequenced for a study of T cell responses to AZD1222 COVID-19 vaccine. The assay was immunoSEQ multiplex PCR, and TCRdb's table has in-frame clones only and misses some. The sample has 100,000 to 150,000 clones; approximately 92% are singletons. CDR3 length: 13 amino acids. Per the germline V gene, CDR1 is MDHEN and CDR2 is SYDVKM. V lost 7 bases to trimming and J lost 4 bases, with 14 bases between them. This chain connects TRBV28 to TRBJ2-7; maybe TRBD1 (6 bases). The TCR sequence derives from an adult who received the AZD1222 COVID-19 vaccine. The specimen comprised peripheral blood, sampled 28 days after the second AZD1222 dose. The CDR3 sequence: CASMDSSTYEQYF. For the CDR3, the DNA is TGTGCCAGCATGGACAGTTCCACGTACGAGCAGTACTTC.